These T cell receptor beta chains were read from a single sample in a study of shared clonotypes between healthy human individuals. The table came from immunoSEQ multiplex PCR; TCRdb's copy has only in-frame clones and leaves some out. The table has about 750,000 clones, 85% to 95% seen once. Sequencing used naive CD8+ T cells sorted from blood. These receptor sequences come from a young man in good health. Both conserved end residues are part of each CDR3. The D gene is left open where the match is weak. Only some rows state a clone size, as once, few, many or a class for expanded clones.

v_gene	j_gene	d_gene	abundance	CDR3aa
TRBV9	TRBJ2-3	TRBD2	.	CASSVGTSRDTQYF
TRBV27	TRBJ2-7	.	.	CASSLSLSYEQYF
TRBV7-9	TRBJ2-3	TRBD2	once	CASSSNSGGWREDTDTQYF
TRBV6-1	TRBJ1-1	.	.	CASSVRGGGRRDTEAFF
TRBV9	TRBJ2-7	.	.	CASSPSPLEPYEQYF
TRBV27	TRBJ2-2	.	.	CASTNPSGELFF
TRBV5-1	TRBJ2-7	TRBD2	.	CASRITSGRISYEQYF
TRBV5-4	TRBJ2-7	.	.	CASNPPPDSDTYEQYF
TRBV29-1	TRBJ2-1	.	.	CSVGGTESSYNEQFF
TRBV11-2	TRBJ2-7	.	.	CASSGHRGSYEQYF
TRBV7-9	TRBJ2-5	TRBD2	.	CASSPGTSGKTQYF
TRBV5-4	TRBJ2-7	TRBD2	.	CASSFWSGRHSYEQYF
TRBV19	TRBJ1-5	.	.	CASSIGSGNSNQPQHF
TRBV4-1	TRBJ2-7	TRBD1	.	CASSPDYGTGYEQYF
TRBV27	TRBJ2-7	TRBD1	.	CASSLHRGPYEQYF
TRBV25-1	TRBJ2-1	.	.	CASSEGGSQFF
TRBV7-9	TRBJ2-7	TRBD1	.	CASSLARGQGPIYSSEQYF
TRBV7-2	TRBJ2-1	TRBD1	.	CASSVGQEEVF
TRBV19	TRBJ2-1	.	.	CASSIIGVFPNEQFF
TRBV27	TRBJ1-1	TRBD1	.	CAVQGRMNTEAFF
TRBV15	TRBJ2-7	TRBD2	.	CATSRDLAGSEQYF
TRBV7-9	TRBJ2-7	TRBD1	.	CASSLAQGEPYEQYF
TRBV5-4	TRBJ2-5	TRBD2	.	CASSLLAGGTETQYF
TRBV7-9	TRBJ2-1	TRBD2	.	CASSLPSGRARNEQFF
TRBV7-9	TRBJ2-1	.	.	CASSLMNNEQFF
TRBV11-2	TRBJ2-7	TRBD1	.	CASSDRQGGDEQYF
TRBV10-3	TRBJ2-7	.	once	CAIMSGTYEQYF
TRBV25-1	TRBJ2-3	.	.	CASSEFMDITDTQYF
TRBV5-1	TRBJ2-1	.	.	CASSLEEMGPRAYNEQFF
TRBV29-1	TRBJ2-1	.	.	CSVDGSGQYNEQFF
TRBV30	TRBJ2-1	TRBD2	.	CALRHPGTRLPYEQFF
TRBV27	TRBJ1-1	.	.	CASSQGGTEAFF
TRBV28	TRBJ2-3	.	.	CASSLAVSTDTQYF
TRBV5-6	TRBJ2-2	TRBD2	.	CASSLVRGYTGELFF
TRBV7-7	TRBJ2-1	.	.	CASSLGRRGSYNEQFF
TRBV19	TRBJ1-1	.	.	CASSVGRDWNTEAFF
TRBV28	TRBJ2-7	.	.	CASSPIAGLWEQYF
TRBV5-5	TRBJ2-7	.	.	CASSPVVSGYEQYF
TRBV19	TRBJ1-5	.	.	CASSIGGSNQPQHF
TRBV9	TRBJ2-3	TRBD2	.	CASNSLAGPDTQYF
TRBV28	TRBJ1-2	TRBD1	.	CASSSPGGDYGYTF
TRBV7-9	TRBJ2-3	TRBD2	.	CASSSTSGRTSTDTQYF
TRBV29-1	TRBJ2-2	.	.	CSVEFFGQNTGELFF
TRBV6-5	TRBJ2-7	.	.	CASSPLAGSSYEQYF
TRBV9	TRBJ2-7	.	.	CASSVDGSGYEQYF
TRBV5-1	TRBJ2-7	TRBD2	.	CASCLAGGSYEQYF
TRBV7-9	TRBJ1-4	.	.	CASSASQELFF
TRBV7-9	TRBJ2-7	TRBD1	.	CASGGPGQGRVEENEQYF
TRBV7-9	TRBJ2-1	.	.	CASEGTGPNEQFF
TRBV7-9	TRBJ2-5	.	.	CASSLSLQETQYF